Below, 18 T cell receptor beta chains from the same sample are listed, as sequenced in a study of T cell changes during pregnancy in multiple sclerosis. Sequencing used immunoSEQ multiplex PCR; TCRdb keeps in-frame clones, though not all of them. Of about 100,000 clones in the sample, around 90% are singletons; the top ten hold 1% to 1.5%. The specimen comprised peripheral blood, sampled in the second trimester of pregnancy. The origin of the receptors is a female donor with multiple sclerosis, enrolled in a pregnancy study.

The chain combines TRBV29-1 with TRBJ2-1; the match to TRBD2 covers 8 bases. From germline, CDR1 is SQVTM and CDR2 ANQGSEA. The CDR3 runs to 13 residues. The ends lost 5 bases at V and 4 bases at J; junction bases unmatched: 4. CDR3 sequence (DNA): TGCAGCGTTTCCAGCGGGAGATACAATGAGCAGTTCTTC. Amino acid sequence: CSVSSGRYNEQFF.

The chain combines TRBV2 with TRBJ1-4; D is unresolved. V lost 8 bases to trimming and J lost 7 bases, with 14 bases between them. The CDR3 sequence is 13 residues long. Germline V lookup: CDR1 SNHLY, CDR2 FYNNEI. The CDR3 loop reads CASAGRSGEKLFF. The CDR3 DNA reads as TGTGCCAGCGCGGGCCGCTCGGGTGAAAAACTGTTTTTT.

This chain joins TRBV5-5 and TRBJ1-2; 12 bases map to TRBD1. CDR3 length: 17 residues. In germline, CDR1 is SGHKS, CDR2 YYEKEE (reference sequence). Trimming at V came to 0 bases and at J to 7 bases, leaving 10 bases not matched to a gene. The CDR3 loop is CASSLVGQGAGWFGYTF. CDR3 DNA sequence: TGTGCCAGCAGCTTGGTGGGACAGGGGGCAGGTTGGTTTGGCTACACCTTC. The entire variable domain, with the rest obtained from reference TRBV5-5 and TRBJ1-2, is as follows: DAGVTQSPTHLIKTRGQQVTLRCSPISGHKSVSWYQQVLGQGPQFIFQYYEKEERGRGNFPDRFSARQFPNYSSELNVNALLLGDSALYLCASSLVGQGAGWFGYTFGSGTRLTVV.

V and J are TRBV7-9 and TRBJ2-2; tentative D call: TRBD1 (5 bases). V was cut by 3 bases and J by 4 bases, with 12 bases left in between. The CDR3 sequence is 15 residues long. CDR1 SEHNR and CDR2 FQNEAQ come from the germline V gene (reference sequence). The CDR3 DNA is TGTGCCAGCAGCTTTGTGGGAAGGGGCACCGGGGAGCTGTTTTTT. Its protein is CASSFVGRGTGELFF. Combining the CDR3 with reference TRBV7-9 and TRBJ2-2 gives the whole variable domain DTGVSQNPRHKITKRGQNVTFRCDPISEHNRLYWYRQTLGQGPEFLTYFQNEAQLEKSRLLSDRFSAERPKGSFSTLEIQRTEQGDSAMYLCASSFVGRGTGELFFGEGSRLTVL.

This clone has a single count. V is TRBV19 and J is TRBJ1-5; no clear D. This CDR3 comprises 16 residues. Trimming stripped 1 base from V and 6 bases from J, with 16 bases between. Germline V gene lookup returns CDR1 LNHDA and CDR2 SQIVND (reference sequence). CDR3 sequence reads: CASSIVRARGGQPQHF. The CDR3 DNA reads TGTGCCAGTAGTATAGTGAGGGCTAGAGGAGGTCAGCCCCAGCATTTT.

V usage is TRBV9 and J usage is TRBJ2-6, with D hard to call. This CDR3 contains 15 residues. Germline CDR1 reads SGDLS; CDR2 reads YYNGEE. The germline V and J ends were trimmed by 0 bases and 3 bases, with 7 bases remaining between them. The CDR3 DNA reads TGTGCCAGCAGCGTAGGGGCAGTTGGGGCCAACGTCCTGACTTTC. Its protein is CASSVGAVGANVLTF.

V is TRBV6-1 and J is TRBJ1-1, with D possibly being TRBD1 (5 bases). The V gene's germline CDR1 is MNHNS and CDR2 SASEGT. The CDR3 runs to 13 residues. Trimming left V 7 bases short and J 0 bases short, with 9 bases between. This CDR3 is CASKRQLNTEAFF. In nucleotides, the CDR3 is TGTGCCAGCAAGAGACAGCTGAACACTGAAGCTTTCTTT.

This rearrangement joins TRBV5-1 to TRBJ1-4; D unclear. V was pared by 0 bases and J by 0 bases, with 6 bases between. This CDR3 is 15 amino acids long. CDR1 is SGHRS and CDR2 is YFSETQ in the germline V gene. The CDR3 sequence is CASSLVPATNEKLFF. For the CDR3, the DNA is TGCGCCAGCAGCTTGGTTCCGGCAACTAATGAAAAACTGTTTTTT.

The rearrangement uses TRBV6-1 and TRBJ1-4; a weak D match, TRBD1 (5 bases). V dropped 3 bases and J dropped 9 bases, with 14 bases sitting between them. The CDR3 loop spans 14 amino acids. Germline CDR1 is MNHNS and CDR2 is SASEGT. CDR3 bases: TGTGCCAGCAGTGAGTCGGGGGGGTTGCAAAAACTGTTTTTT. This gives the protein CASSESGGLQKLFF.

CDR3 DNA sequence: TGCGCCAGCAGCCCGACAGGGAGGGAGCAGTACTTC. Translating it yields CASSPTGREQYF. This rearrangement joins TRBV5-1 to TRBJ2-7; D possibly corresponds to TRBD1 (7 bases). Trimming shortened V by 4 bases and J by 7 bases, and 12 bases separated the two germline ends. The CDR3 runs to 12 residues. CDR1 and CDR2 (germline): SGHRS, YFSETQ.

The genes are TRBV7-2 and TRBJ2-7, with 10 bases aligning to TRBD2. Per germline, CDR1 SGHTA and CDR2 FQGNSA. The CDR3 is 18 amino acids. V trimming: 5 bases; J trimming: 4 bases; junction bases outside the gene matches: 17. In DNA, the CDR3 is TGTGCCAGCAGCCAACAAACACTTCGGCTAGCGGGAGATTACGAGCAGTACTTC. Its translation is CASSQQTLRLAGDYEQYF.

The V call is TRBV2, the J call TRBJ2-3, with 16 positions matching TRBD2. CDR3 length equals 17 residues. V dropped 6 bases and J dropped 5; count of bases not matched to a gene: 8. Per the germline V gene, CDR1 is SNHLY and CDR2 is FYNNEI. The CDR3: CASSPGGLAGGRDTQYF. The DNA of the CDR3 is TGTGCCAGCAGCCCGGGGGGACTAGCGGGGGGGAGAGATACGCAGTATTTT.

The chain uses TRBV4-1 and TRBJ1-1; TRBD1 aligns across 9 bases. Germline assignment: CDR1 MGHRA and CDR2 YSYEKL. The CDR3 sequence is 15 residues long. The junction had 6 bases not matched to a gene; V was cut back by 4 bases and J by 3 bases. This CDR3 reads CASSPRTGGYTEAFF. The CDR3, as DNA: TGCGCCAGCAGCCCACGAACAGGGGGCTACACTGAAGCTTTCTTT.

The V and J genes are TRBV6-6 and TRBJ1-5, with a possible D match to TRBD1 (5 bases). The CDR3 is made up of 13 amino acids. V was cut by 2 bases and J by 10 bases, with 12 bases left in between. Germline assignment: CDR1 MNHNY and CDR2 SVGAGI (reference sequence). CDR3 nucleotides: TGTGCCAGCAGTTACAGGGACTCTGGACCCCAGCATTTT. This gives the protein CASSYRDSGPQHF.

The chain couples TRBV2 to TRBJ1-2; 7 bases line up with TRBD1. The CDR3 consists of 12 residues. After removal of 6 bases from V and 8 bases from J, the junction contained 6 bases not matched to a gene. CDR1 is SNHLY, CDR2 FYNNEI, per germline. The CDR3, as DNA: TGTGCCAGCAGGACAGGGCAGCGGGGCTACACCTTC. Its protein product is CASRTGQRGYTF.

This chain uses TRBV5-6 with TRBJ1-5, with D possibly TRBD1 on 5 matching bases. The CDR3 has 19 amino acids. V was cut by 3 bases and J by 3 bases, with 25 bases left in between. CDR1 and CDR2 from the germline V gene are SGHDT and YYEEEE. CDR3 nucleotide sequence: TGTGCCAGCAGCTCCCCGGGGGGTCCCCTCTCTAAGCCCAATCAGCCCCAGCATTTT. Amino acids: CASSSPGGPLSKPNQPQHF.

The rearrangement uses TRBV6-1 and TRBJ1-5; 7 bases are shared with TRBD1. The CDR3 is 16 residues long. CDR1 and CDR2 from the germline V gene are MNHNS and SASEGT. Germline trimming cut 2 bases from V and 11 bases from J; bases unmatched to any gene: 15. The CDR3: CASSELFMTGSGAQHF. CDR3 DNA sequence: TGTGCCAGCAGTGAACTCTTTATGACAGGGTCAGGGGCCCAGCATTTT.

In regard to this clone: This same CDR3 is encoded by further DNA sequences in the sample. The rearrangement joins TRBV5-1 to TRBJ1-3; unclear D gene. V was pared by 0 bases and J by 4 bases, with 5 bases between. This CDR3 is built from 13 residues. Germline lookup yields CDR1 SGHRS and CDR2 YFSETQ. CDR3 loop: CASSLDIGNTIYF. The CDR3 DNA sequence: TGCGCCAGCAGCTTGGATATCGGAAACACCATATATTTT.